Described below is a single TCR beta chain sequence and its context. It lacks a known antigen. No much larger clonotype is one base removed from it; base qualities were not supplied. This record comes from a study of blood T cell repertoires in COVID-19 (dated by TCRdb to about 2020). About the investigation overall: Collaborator samples came from the United States, Italy and Spain and covered acute and convalescent phases of COVID-19. The repertoires were released in a freely available public database meant as a resource for research on the immune response to SARS-CoV-2. Subjects who had been exposed to COVID-19, were actively infected with it, or had recovered from it provided the deeply sampled blood TCRbeta repertoires that made up the dataset. The material from the prospective study consisted of cDNA or gDNA derived from T cells, B-cell-depleted T cells, or PBMCs. HLA class I and class II types, where available, came from metadata supplied by the sample provider rather than from assay-based typing. The sample metadata nearly always contained a de-identified subject ID, COVID-19 status, age in years and sex. The samples were drawn from the first 160 participants of the ongoing ImmuneRACE study and from more than 1,000 subjects provided by 6 global collaborators. The investigation overall reported the following: Clinical and demographic metadata were provided uncurated, with the amount varying by source and participant.

Trimming takes 2 bases from V and 4 bases from J, and the germline ends sit 18 bases apart. Reading from cysteine to phenylalanine, the CDR3 counts 17 amino acids. Only the CDR3 DNA is retained, 51 bases long and in frame from the first base. The germline V gene (reference sequence) supplies CDR1 SEHNR and CDR2 FQNEAQ. TCRbeta CDR3 regions were amplified from genomic DNA by means of the immunoSEQ Assay, a bias-controlled multiplex PCR. In the authors' own workflow: Nucleated cell counts per sample were estimated from amplification of reference gene primers within the assay. Sequence reads were collapsed and filtered to measure the absolute abundance of every unique TCRbeta CDR3 rearrangement. For each sample, productive Simpson clonality was calculated as the square root of Simpson's diversity index across productive rearrangements. Sourced from immuneACCESS, this table was stored by TCRdb with only in-frame sequences that have V and J called. A share of the clones is absent; for the studies checked, an unresolved V gene accounts for under half, and the remainder has no known explanation. The V and J calls and clone size come from that table; D and trimming were worked out from the DNA. In all, the sample holds around 58,000 clones, and 90% of those were seen once. The top ten constitute under 15% of the sample.

Collaborating institutions collected whole blood in K2EDTA tubes following their own protocols. For TCRbeta analysis, collaborator samples were shipped as frozen whole blood, as isolated PBMCs, or as DNA extracted from either sample type. Sequencing was done on a sample of peripheral blood. The chain employs TRBV7-9 and TRBJ2-1; a tentative D call is TRBD2 (5 bases match). The sequence was collected from a human donor with active COVID-19. The donor label of this sample is uncertain. In nucleotides, the sequence is TGTGCCAGCAGCTTAAGTAGGCGGGCCCAAGTATACAATGAGCAGTTCTTC. This translates into CASSLSRRAQVYNEQFF.